Listed here are 13 T cell receptor beta chains from one sample, sequenced in a study of identical twins. TCRdb recomputed calls from the 5' RACE reads with MiXCR, one row per CDR3 protein. In the table there are 650,000 to 800,000 distinct CDR3 sequences, 8% to 9% of which are singletons. A further study also used this sample, focusing on yellow fever vaccine responses in identical twins.

Sequencing input: PBMCs. The source of these receptors is a woman aged 18-29 years in good health.

The chain combines TRBV7-3 with TRBJ2-3, with TRBD2 matching 8 bases. Looked up from germline, CDR1 is SGHTA and CDR2 is FQGTGA. The CDR3 is 13 residues long. The trim removed 6 bases at V and 5 bases at J, leaving 4 bases unmatched. DNA for the CDR3: TGTGCCAGCAGGGGGACTAGTCGAGATACGCAGTATTTT. Translation gives CASRGTSRDTQYF.

A few counts support this clonotype. This chain links TRBV7-3 with TRBJ1-2; D gene ambiguous. V was cut by 5 bases and J by 8 bases, with 15 bases left in between. The CDR3 spans 13 residues. CDR1 and CDR2 from the germline V gene are SGHTA and FQGTGA. This CDR3 is CASSQTSGLGYTF. For the CDR3, the DNA is TGTGCCAGCAGCCAAACATCCGGCCTGGGCTACACCTTC.

This clonotype was recorded a few times. J is TRBJ1-1 and V is TRBV15; D is uncertain. V shed 0 bases and J shed 2 bases, with 13 bases lying between them. This CDR3 is 16 amino acids long. The germline V gene encodes CDR1 LNHNV and CDR2 YYDKDF (reference sequence). The DNA of the CDR3 is TGTGCCACCAGCAGAGAAAGGAGCCGGATAAACACTGAAGCTTTCTTT. Protein product: CATSRERSRINTEAFF.

This clonotype was detected only a few times. The chain links TRBV4-3 to TRBJ2-5, with D perhaps TRBD2 (5 bases). Between the trimmed V and J ends, which lost 5 bases and 5 bases, there was a span of 15 bases. Germline lookup yields CDR1 LGHNA and CDR2 YSLEER. The CDR3 totals 14 residues. The CDR3 nucleotides read TGCGCCAGCAGCTTTGTAGGGCCGGGGGAGACCCAGTACTTC. This sequence encodes CASSFVGPGETQYF.

In its sample, this clonotype was seen a few times. This chain links TRBV2 with TRBJ2-7; the D gene is possibly TRBD1 (6 bases). Per the germline V gene, CDR1 is SNHLY and CDR2 is FYNNEI. The germline V and J ends were trimmed by 5 bases and 3 bases, with 8 bases remaining between them. The CDR3 totals 12 residues. The CDR3 DNA reads TGTGCCAGCAGTTACAGGGTCTACGAGCAGTACTTC. Translating it yields CASSYRVYEQYF.

This chain joins TRBV5-4 and TRBJ2-3; D is unresolved. Trimming took 7 bases from V and 2 from J, leaving 8 bases between them. This CDR3 is built from 12 residues. Germline V gives CDR1 SGHNT, CDR2 YYREEE (reference sequence). The CDR3 loop reads CASPSATDTQYF. The CDR3 nucleotides are TGTGCCAGCCCGTCGGCCACAGATACGCAGTATTTT.

This clonotype has only a few counts. J is TRBJ2-7 and V is TRBV28; D is uncertain. Trimming pared 7 bases from V and 3 bases from J, leaving 10 bases between. The CDR3 runs 12 residues. Germline CDR1 MDHEN, CDR2 SYDVKM. CDR3 bases: TGTGCCAGCAACCTCTGGGGCTACGAGCAGTACTTC. Protein: CASNLWGYEQYF.

The chain employs TRBV10-3 and TRBJ2-3; TRBD2 aligns across 7 bases. CDR1 ENHRY and CDR2 SYGVKD come from the germline V gene. The CDR3 sequence is 14 residues long. With 11 bases clipped from V and 0 bases from J, the junction kept 8 bases outside the gene matches. CDR3 loop: CALAAGMSTDTQYF. The CDR3 region has the DNA TGTGCCCTCGCAGCGGGGATGAGCACAGATACGCAGTATTTT.

The rearrangement links TRBV15 to TRBJ2-3; possible D gene TRBD1, 7 bases. CDR1 and CDR2 from the germline V gene are LNHNV and YYDKDF (reference sequence). The CDR3 totals 14 residues. Trimming pared 3 bases from V and 2 bases from J, leaving 9 bases between. The DNA for the CDR3 is TGTGCCACCAGCAGCAGGGGGGTCACAGATACGCAGTATTTT. Protein sequence: CATSSRGVTDTQYF.

A few counts support this clonotype. The CDR3: CASSDIYGYTF. Here the CDR3 DNA reads TGTGCCAGCTCCGACATCTATGGCTACACCTTC. The chain recombines TRBV7-9 with TRBJ1-2; no clear D gene. This CDR3 has 11 amino acids. V was pared by 8 bases and J by 4 bases, with 8 bases between. Germline values: CDR1 SEHNR, CDR2 FQNEAQ (reference sequence).

This clonotype was counted at least ten times. The chain combines TRBV29-1 with TRBJ1-1, with D maybe TRBD1 (5 bases). CDR1 and CDR2 from the germline V gene are SQVTM and ANQGSEA. The V gene lost 0 bases and the J gene lost 3 bases, with 11 bases spanning the gap. This CDR3 is built from 14 residues. The CDR3 DNA is TGCAGCGTTGAAGAGGGCAGGGATTACACTGAAGCTTTCTTT. The encoded protein is CSVEEGRDYTEAFF.

DNA for the CDR3: TGTGCCAGCAGCCGCCGGTTGACAGAGGGGGGTGAGCAGTTCTTC. This translates into CASSRRLTEGGEQFF. The gene calls are TRBV4-2 and TRBJ2-1; D assignment may be TRBD1 or TRBD2 (6 bases each). Trimming took 4 bases from V and 9 from J, leaving 19 bases between them. The CDR3 totals 15 residues. Germline V gene lookup returns CDR1 LGHNA and CDR2 YNFKEQ.

CDR3 in DNA: TGTGCCACCAGCAGGGGTTCGGAACCAACTAATGAAAAACTGTTTTTT. The encoded protein is CATSRGSEPTNEKLFF. This chain uses TRBV15 with TRBJ1-4; the D is unclear. Germline V gene sequence: CDR1 LNHNV, CDR2 YYDKDF (reference sequence). Trimming cost V 3 bases and J 0 bases, with 11 bases left between them. CDR3 size: 16 residues.